One and the same sample provided the 6 T cell receptor beta chains below, sequenced in a study of STAT5B mutations in CD4+ large granular lymphocyte leukemia. The method was immunoSEQ multiplex PCR; TCRdb's version includes in-frame clones alone and lacks a portion of them. The sample holds more than 25,000 clones, roughly 80% seen once. The sequencing sample was made of CD4+ T cells from blood buffy coats. The receptors originated from a human donor in good health.

The rearrangement links TRBV11-2 to TRBJ2-5, with D tentatively TRBD1 or TRBD2 (5 bases each). The CDR3 runs to 15 residues. Trimming cost V 4 bases and J 9 bases, with 21 bases left between them. Germline CDR1 is SGHAT and CDR2 is FQNNGV. The CDR3 here is CASSSVRGRSGSQYF. The CDR3 DNA sequence: TGTGCCAGCAGCTCCGTCCGGGGCAGGTCGGGGTCCCAGTACTTC.

In the case of this clone: One end of the junction fails to match germline, which may point to a read error. The CDR3: CASSPIQGVHGQFF. The DNA of the CDR3 is TGTGCTAGCAGCCCCATCCAGGGGGTCCATGGGCAGTTCTTC. The J gene is TRBJ2-1, the V gene TRBV7-7; 7 bases agree with TRBD1. The CDR3 runs 14 residues. Germline V gives CDR1 SSHAT, CDR2 FNYEAQ (reference sequence).

CDR3 loop: CASSGRTSGGTDTQYF. The CDR3 DNA is TGTGCCAGCAGCGGGCGGACTAGCGGGGGCACAGATACGCAGTATTTT. This rearrangement joins TRBV7-2 to TRBJ2-3; 12 nucleotides agree with TRBD2. The CDR3 sequence is 16 residues long. V lost 5 bases to trimming and J lost 1 base; unmatched junction nucleotides: 4. Germline-derived CDR1 and CDR2 are SGHTA and FQGNSA.

This sequence joins TRBV7-2 and TRBJ2-7; 7 nucleotides line up with TRBD2. Losses at the gene ends were 7 bases for V and 7 bases for J; bases not matched to a gene: 10. Germline assignment: CDR1 SGHTA and CDR2 FQGNSA. This CDR3 spans 13 amino acids. The CDR3 loop reads CASTIPPGGEQYF. Written as DNA, the CDR3 is TGTGCCAGCACTATCCCCCCCGGGGGGGAGCAGTACTTC.

The chain combines TRBV7-8 with TRBJ2-1; TRBD2 agrees at 8 bases. Trimming removed 8 bases from V and 4 bases from J; junction bases left unmatched: 7. This CDR3 comprises 14 residues. Germline values: CDR1 SGHVS, CDR2 FQNEAQ. Here the CDR3 reads CASDPGGIYNEQFF. The DNA for the CDR3 is TGTGCCAGCGACCCGGGGGGGATATACAATGAGCAGTTCTTC.

This chain uses TRBV14 with TRBJ1-2, with no clear D. Trimming took 4 bases from V and 0 from J, leaving 12 bases between them. Germline-derived CDR1 and CDR2 are SGHDN and FVKESK. This CDR3 is built from 15 residues. The CDR3 sequence: CASSPGISSNYGYTF. The CDR3, as DNA: TGTGCCAGCAGCCCGGGGATTTCATCTAACTATGGCTACACCTTC.